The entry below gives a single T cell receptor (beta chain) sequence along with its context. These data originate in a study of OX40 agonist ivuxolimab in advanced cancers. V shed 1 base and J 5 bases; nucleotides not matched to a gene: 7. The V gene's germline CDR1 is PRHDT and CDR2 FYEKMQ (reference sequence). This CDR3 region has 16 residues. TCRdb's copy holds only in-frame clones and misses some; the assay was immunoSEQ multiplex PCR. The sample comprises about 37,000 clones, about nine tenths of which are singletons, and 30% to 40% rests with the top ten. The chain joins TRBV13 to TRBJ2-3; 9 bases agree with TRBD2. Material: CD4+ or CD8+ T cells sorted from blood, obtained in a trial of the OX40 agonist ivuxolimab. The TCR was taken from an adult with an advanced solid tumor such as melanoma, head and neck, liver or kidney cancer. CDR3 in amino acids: CASSLAAGGQGDTQYF. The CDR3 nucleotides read TGTGCCAGCAGCTTAGCGGCGGGAGGGCAGGGAGATACGCAGTATTTT.